This TCR beta chain originates from a study of T cell repertoires in cytomegalovirus infection. Between the trimmed V and J ends, which lost 7 bases and 0 bases, there was a span of 6 bases. Germline CDR1 reads LNHDA; CDR2 reads SQIVND (reference sequence). The CDR3 loop spans 12 amino acids. Note on this clonotype: Its antigen remains unidentified.

Overall study results and limits: Dominating the ex vivo response were TCR beta clonotypes that were CMV-specific and HLA-C-restricted.

TCRdb itself ran the reads through MiXCR, one entry per CDR3 protein. Among 350,000 to 500,000 distinct CDR3 sequences listed, roughly 30% were seen once. V is TRBV19 and J is TRBJ1-2; no reliable D call. Sequenced sample: PBMCs. The source of this sequence is a human donor in good health (CMV status not recorded). Some clones in this sample may be carry-over from other donors' samples. CDR3 sequence reads: CASTRPNYGYTF. For the CDR3, the DNA is TGTGCCAGTACAAGGCCTAACTATGGCTACACCTTC.